The rows below give T cell receptor beta chains drawn from one sample of a study of T-cell memory formation after mild COVID-19. TCRdb recomputed calls from the 5' RACE reads with MiXCR, one row per CDR3 protein. Of some 190,000 distinct CDR3 sequences in the sample, roughly 18% were seen once. Sequencing was done on a sample of PBMCs or a T cell subset sorted from them (not recorded which). These receptor sequences come from an adult woman who had mild COVID-19 (a few samples of this study predate the infection). Cell type and time point are not known. Both conserved end residues are part of each CDR3. Fields, in order: D gene, J gene, V gene, clone size, CDR3 protein, CDR3 DNA. The D gene is left open where the match is weak. The size field is filled for only some rows; it gives once, few, many or a size class.

>.|TRBJ1-5|TRBV7-9|.
CASSLQGQPQHF
TGTGCCAGCAGCCTCCAAGGCCAGCCCCAGCATTTT
>.|TRBJ1-2|TRBV20-1|.
CSAGGQSYGYTF
TGCAGTGCTGGAGGACAGTCCTATGGCTACACCTTC
>.|TRBJ1-2|TRBV12-3/TRBV12-4|many
CASSLGTNYGYTF
TGTGCCAGCAGTTTGGGGACTAACTATGGCTACACCTTC
>.|TRBJ2-1|TRBV20-1|.
CSASVSSAEQFF
TGCAGTGCTAGTGTCTCATCGGCGGAGCAGTTCTTC
>TRBD2|TRBJ2-7|TRBV24-1|many
CATSDSGRGSYEQYF
TGTGCCACCAGTGATTCCGGGAGGGGATCCTACGAGCAGTACTTC
>.|TRBJ1-2|TRBV15|medium-sized
CATSRDPYRADYGYTF
TGTGCCACCAGCAGAGATCCCTACAGGGCAGACTATGGCTACACCTTC
>TRBD1|TRBJ2-6|TRBV18|.
CASSPDRAGANVLTF
TGTGCCAGCTCGCCGGACAGGGCTGGGGCCAACGTCCTGACTTTC
>.|TRBJ1-3|TRBV5-1|.
CASSLARLGSDGNTIYF
TGCGCCAGCAGCTTGGCCCGCCTGGGGTCGGATGGAAACACCATATATTTT
>TRBD1|TRBJ1-4|TRBV18|few
CASSPTLTGGSEKLFF
TGTGCCAGCTCACCAACTCTTACAGGGGGCAGCGAAAAACTGTTTTTT
>.|TRBJ2-3|TRBV5-1|few
CASRLGGAGDTQYF
TGCGCCAGCAGATTAGGGGGGGCTGGAGATACGCAGTATTTT
>.|TRBJ1-1|TRBV20-1|.
CSAGVWNTEAFF
TGCAGTGCGGGCGTCTGGAACACTGAAGCTTTCTTT
>.|TRBJ2-5|TRBV7-2|.
CASSGMGGAETQYF
TGTGCCAGCAGCGGTATGGGGGGCGCGGAGACCCAGTACTTC
>.|TRBJ2-7|TRBV2|.
CASTDTSYEQYF
TGTGCCAGCACGGACACGTCCTACGAGCAGTACTTC
>.|TRBJ1-6|TRBV18|few
CASSPKEGLDSPLHF
TGTGCCAGCTCACCAAAGGAGGGCCTGGATTCACCCCTCCACTTT
>TRBD2|TRBJ2-7|TRBV9|.
CASSFNPGLAGARRYEQYF
TGTGCCAGCAGCTTCAACCCCGGACTAGCGGGAGCTCGGCGCTACGAGCAGTACTTC
>TRBD2|TRBJ2-2|TRBV12-3/TRBV12-4|.
CASSLLAGASGEQFF
TGTGCCAGCAGTTTACTAGCGGGAGCGAGCGGGGAGCAGTTTTTT
>.|TRBJ2-6|TRBV4-2|few
CATESGYNVLTF
TGTGCCACGGAGAGCGGTTACAACGTCCTGACTTTC
>.|TRBJ2-7|TRBV6-6|.
CASSSSGRRSGEQYF
TGTGCCAGCAGTTCCTCCGGACGGCGCTCCGGCGAGCAGTACTTC
>.|TRBJ2-2|TRBV9|few
CASSVGTMGTGELFF
TGTGCCAGCAGCGTAGGGACCATGGGGACCGGGGAGCTGTTTTTT
>TRBD1|TRBJ2-7|TRBV2|.
CASSGDSRGEQYF
TGTGCCAGCAGCGGGGACAGTAGGGGCGAGCAGTACTTC
>TRBD2|TRBJ2-7|TRBV5-1|many
CASSSSGSGEQYF
TGCGCCAGCAGTTCTAGCGGCTCGGGGGAGCAGTACTTC
>.|TRBJ1-5|TRBV27|.
CASGLINQPQHF
TGTGCCAGCGGACTGATTAATCAGCCCCAGCATTTT
>.|TRBJ2-3|TRBV18|.
CASSKTVTDTQYF
TGTGCCAGCTCGAAGACAGTCACAGATACGCAGTATTTT
>TRBD1|TRBJ2-3|TRBV20-1|many
CSARPGTGRSDTQYF
TGCAGTGCTAGGCCCGGGACAGGAAGGTCAGATACGCAGTATTTT
>TRBD2|TRBJ2-1|TRBV4-1|.
CASSQDWTSGGTPQQFF
TGCGCCAGCAGCCAAGATTGGACTAGCGGGGGGACCCCCCAGCAGTTCTTC
>TRBD2|TRBJ2-3|TRBV6-5|.
CASNPLRSSGGNTQYF
TGTGCCAGCAATCCACTCCGGTCTAGCGGGGGAAATACGCAGTATTTT
>.|TRBJ1-5|TRBV20-1|few
CSARDPSYRDNQPQHF
TGCAGTGCTAGAGATCCCTCGTACAGGGACAATCAGCCCCAGCATTTT
>.|TRBJ1-1|TRBV5-1|.
CASSLQALMNTEAFF
TGCGCCAGCAGCTTACAGGCACTGATGAACACTGAAGCTTTCTTT
>.|TRBJ2-7|TRBV9|many
CASSPGGTKGIYEQYF
TGTGCCAGCAGCCCAGGAGGGACGAAAGGGATCTACGAGCAGTACTTC
>.|TRBJ1-2|TRBV25-1|few
CASSAGTFGYTF
TGTGCCAGCAGTGCCGGGACTTTTGGCTACACCTTC
>.|TRBJ1-6|TRBV5-5|.
CASSSGLTGYSPLHF
TGTGCCAGCAGCTCGGGACTAACAGGGTACTCACCCCTCCACTTT
>TRBD1|TRBJ2-5|TRBV29-1|.
CSGGTGGKETQYF
TGCAGCGGAGGGACAGGGGGCAAAGAGACCCAGTACTTC
>.|TRBJ2-3|TRBV6-5|.
CASSYSIRGDLRTDTQYF
TGTGCCAGCAGTTACTCGATTAGGGGGGACCTACGCACAGATACGCAGTATTTT
>.|TRBJ2-1|TRBV12-5|few
CASGSPGRSYNEQFF
TGTGCTAGTGGTTCCCCGGGACGATCCTACAATGAGCAGTTCTTC
>TRBD1|TRBJ1-1|TRBV5-4|.
CASSFPTGAYTEAFF
TGTGCCAGCAGCTTCCCGACAGGGGCGTACACTGAAGCTTTCTTT
>TRBD2|TRBJ2-3|TRBV12-3/TRBV12-4|few
CASRATSGSTDTQYF
TGTGCCAGCAGGGCCACTAGCGGGAGCACAGATACGCAGTATTTT
>TRBD1|TRBJ1-2|TRBV4-2|.
CASSQENRGRSYGYTF
TGTGCCAGCAGCCAGGAGAACAGGGGGCGTTCCTATGGCTACACCTTC
>.|TRBJ2-5|TRBV4-1|.
CASSQSPGRETQYF
TGCGCCAGCAGCCAATCGCCGGGTCGGGAGACCCAGTACTTC
>.|TRBJ2-7|TRBV18|.
CASSPRASLVTYEQYF
TGTGCCAGCTCACCTAGGGCCAGCCTGGTTACCTACGAGCAGTACTTC
>.|TRBJ1-1|TRBV12-3/TRBV12-4|few
CASSPFRGLNTEAFF
TGTGCCAGCAGTCCCTTCAGGGGCTTGAACACTGAAGCTTTCTTT
>TRBD2|TRBJ2-3|TRBV11-3|.
CASSTGTSGGPSDTQYF
TGTGCCAGCAGCACAGGGACTAGCGGGGGACCTTCAGATACGCAGTATTTT
>.|TRBJ2-7|TRBV6-2/TRBV6-3|.
CASSPQGTATYEQYF
TGTGCCAGCAGTCCGCAGGGGACGGCCACCTACGAGCAGTACTTC
>TRBD2|TRBJ2-7|TRBV4-2|many
CASSQDTSGRSYEQYF
TGTGCCAGCAGCCAAGATACTAGCGGGAGGTCGTACGAGCAGTACTTC
>TRBD2|TRBJ2-1|TRBV24-1|.
CATSDQRLAGSYNEQFF
TGTGCCACCAGTGATCAACGACTAGCGGGGAGTTACAATGAGCAGTTCTTC
>.|TRBJ1-1|TRBV5-1|few
CASSDWGVTEAFF
TGCGCCAGCAGCGACTGGGGGGTCACTGAAGCTTTCTTT
>.|TRBJ2-1|TRBV12-3/TRBV12-4|.
CASRPLVVPYNEQFF
TGTGCCAGCAGACCCCTCGTTGTCCCCTACAATGAGCAGTTCTTC
>TRBD2|TRBJ2-1|TRBV7-2|few
CASSPLGLAGGVGEQFF
TGTGCCAGCAGCCCCTTAGGCCTAGCGGGAGGTGTGGGTGAGCAGTTCTTC
>.|TRBJ1-6|TRBV7-9|.
CASSSRSGNSPLHF
TGTGCCAGCAGCTCCCGCTCCGGTAATTCACCCCTCCACTTT
>.|TRBJ2-1|TRBV7-2|.
CASSSTSTGYEQFF
TGTGCCAGCAGCTCAACGTCGACGGGGTATGAGCAGTTCTTC